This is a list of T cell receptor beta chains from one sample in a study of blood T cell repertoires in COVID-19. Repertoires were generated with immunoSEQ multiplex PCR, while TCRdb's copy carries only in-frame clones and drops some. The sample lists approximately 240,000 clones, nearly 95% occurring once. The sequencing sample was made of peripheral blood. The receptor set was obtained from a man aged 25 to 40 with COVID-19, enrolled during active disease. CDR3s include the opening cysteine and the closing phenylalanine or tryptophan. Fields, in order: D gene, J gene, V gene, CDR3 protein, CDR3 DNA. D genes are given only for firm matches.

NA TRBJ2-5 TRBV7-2 CASSLAGTWGQETQYF TGTGCCAGCAGCTTAGCGGGGACATGGGGCCAAGAGACCCAGTACTTC
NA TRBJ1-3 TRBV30 CAWSRGTASGNTIYF TGTGCCTGGAGTCGGGGTACAGCCTCTGGAAACACCATATATTTT
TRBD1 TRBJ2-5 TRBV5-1 CASSEQGGLETQYF TGCGCCAGCAGCGAACAGGGGGGTCTGGAGACCCAGTACTTC
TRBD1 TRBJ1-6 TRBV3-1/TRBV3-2 CASSQVGGQGNSPLHF TGTGCCAGCAGCCAAGTGGGCGGACAGGGAAATTCACCCCTCCACTTT
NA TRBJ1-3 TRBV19 CASSPAGDRNTIYF TGTGCCAGTAGTCCCGCGGGGGACCGAAACACCATATATTTT
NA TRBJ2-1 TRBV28 CASSSGGQRNEQFF TGTGCCAGCAGTTCAGGGGGGCAGCGCAATGAGCAGTTCTTC
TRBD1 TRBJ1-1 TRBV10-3 CAISDFGQGVDGEAFF TGTGCCATCAGTGACTTCGGACAGGGGGTCGACGGCGAAGCTTTCTTT
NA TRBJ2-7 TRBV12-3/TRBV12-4 CASSRGNYEQYF TGTGCCAGCAGTAGGGGGAACTACGAGCAGTACTTC
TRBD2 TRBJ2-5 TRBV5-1 CASSLARGIAGGSQETQYF TGCGCCAGCAGCTTGGCCAGGGGAATTGCGGGAGGGTCTCAAGAGACCCAGTACTTC
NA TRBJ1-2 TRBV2 CASRFLASYGYTF TGTGCCAGCCGTTTCTTAGCATCCTATGGCTACACCTTC